This T cell receptor (beta chain) was sequenced for a study of T cell changes during pregnancy in multiple sclerosis (dated by TCRdb to the late 2010s). Regarding the research as a whole: Changes in the T cell repertoire over the course of pregnancy were examined in this study in women with multiple sclerosis.

Library construction relied on the immunoSEQ multiplex PCR assay. Sourced from immuneACCESS, this table was stored by TCRdb with only in-frame sequences that have V and J called. A share of the clones is absent; for the studies checked, an unresolved V gene accounts for under half, and the remainder has no known explanation. Counted in this sample were about 59,000 clones; approximately 90% of them appeared once. The leading ten clones occupy less than 6% of the sample. Turning to this clone: Its antigen target is currently unknown. No much larger clone exists at a distance of one base, and base qualities are not known.

The CDR1 and CDR2 encoded by the germline V gene are KGHSH and LQKENI. From its cysteine to its phenylalanine, the CDR3 spans 13 amino acids. The only DNA kept is the CDR3, 39 bases in frame from the first base. The germline V and J ends show losses of 4 bases and 7 bases respectively, and no gene match explains 3 bases of the junction. The specimen sequenced was peripheral blood from another person, used as feeder cells. The source of this sequence is a human donor whose cells served as feeder cells for cultures in a pregnancy study. The chain uses TRBV18 and TRBJ1-1, with 10 bases aligning to TRBD1. CDR3 region: CASSRQGANEAFF. DNA sequence: TGTGCCAGCTCACGACAGGGGGCGAATGAAGCTTTCTTT.